This TCR beta chain was found in a study of beta chain features in type 1 diabetes. Study-wide findings and caveats: People with Type 1 diabetes carried modestly yet significantly shorter TCRB CDR3s in all four CD4+ subsets.

The CDR3 covers 16 residues. The V and J ends lost 0 bases and 0 bases respectively, with 9 bases between them. Germline lookup yields CDR1 KGHSH and CDR2 LQKENI. Sorted populations all exceeded 98% purity. Isolated RNA was reverse transcribed in full, so expressed TCRB transcripts were sequenced. Assay used: immunoSEQ multiplex PCR; TCRdb lists only in-frame clones, some missing. The sample records about 370,000 clones, around a tenth being singletons. Note on this clone: Its antigen is undetermined. Additional DNA sequences in this sample encode the identical CDR3.

Input material: central memory CD4+ T cells from blood. The source of this sequence is a man aged 25 to 40 with type 1 diabetes. The rearrangement uses TRBV18 and TRBJ1-5; D uncertain. The CDR3 spells CASSPPGDHSNQPQHF. The CDR3 DNA follows: TGTGCCAGCTCACCACCGGGAGACCATAGCAATCAGCCCCAGCATTTT.